Reported below is one T cell receptor (beta chain). This clone appeared a single time. Its recognized antigen is unknown. No much larger clone exists at a distance of one base, and base qualities are not known. Libraries were prepared through the immunoSEQ multiplex PCR assay. TCRdb took over this immuneACCESS table, retaining in-frame rearrangements with V and J assigned. Such tables are incomplete; in checked studies, under half of the missing clones stem from an unresolved V gene, and the remainder is unexplained. The table for this sample lists about 610,000 clones; roughly 90% of them were counted only once. Together, the top ten hold 0.008% to 0.011% of the sample. The data originate from a study of shared T cell receptors in the human thymus (TCRdb year 2021). Some background on the complete study: The study examined how the human thymus generates shared, self-reactive T-cell receptor alpha chains.

The CDR3 runs 12 amino acids, cysteine and phenylalanine included. The retained sequence is limited to the CDR3, 36 bases, with the frame set at the first base. Separately, the same data were catalogued under a study of human thymus T cells. The second study's authors report: In Finland, the donors were immunologically healthy infants who were having open corrective cardiac surgery for congenital heart defects. Thymus tissue was collected as surgical resects that were removed during corrective cardiac surgery. V and J gene segment usage appeared biased in both thymic and peripheral blood repertoires. According to the related research, thymic TCR repertoires were highly overlapping among unrelated individuals. TCR alpha and beta repertoires from about 8 infant thymus samples and a few related peripheral blood samples were characterized in the study. The infant donors were about 7 to 244 days old, and the cohort included roughly six males and two females. After being mechanically released from the tissue, thymocytes were kept at -70 degrees C in pellets of about 8.5-32 million cells. Genomic DNA was extracted from frozen cell pellets with a QIAsymphony instrument. The immunoSEQ multiplex PCR assay was used to amplify the TCRB and TCRAD loci from a standardized quantity of quality-controlled genomic DNA. Amplicons spanned the V(D)J region at a length sufficient to cover the CDR3 and identify V and J genes. The amplicons were sequenced on an Illumina platform via the commercial immunoSEQ service. Primer bias and sequencing errors were corrected using previously described methods, and TCRAD and TCRB definitions followed the IMGT database. Repertoires were analysed with immunoSEQ Analyzer 3.0 and VDJTools, covering basic statistics, V/J segment usage, diversity estimates, rarefaction and pairwise overlap. Chao1, ChaoE, Efron-Thisted, Shannon and inverse Simpson indices were used to estimate diversity, which was also estimated on datasets down-sampled to the smallest sample. For repertoire overlap, CDR3 nucleotide sequence, V gene and J gene had to match strictly, and clustering was done by Jaccard-based multidimensional scaling. On average, roughly 890,000 unique TCRB clonotypes were obtained from thymus samples, compared with approximately 84,000 from blood samples.

The V and J genes are TRBV21-1 and TRBJ2-7; TRBD1 is the table's D call, not checked against the DNA. TRBV21-1 is labeled a pseudogene. This TCR was sampled from a boy under three years old with a congenital heart defect. Donor details come from another sample of the same person, matched by shared clones. Sequencing was carried out using thymocytes. The CDR3 loop reads CAGPPTESEQYF. The DNA sequence is as follows: TGTGCCGGTCCCCCGACAGAGAGCGAGCAGTACTTC.